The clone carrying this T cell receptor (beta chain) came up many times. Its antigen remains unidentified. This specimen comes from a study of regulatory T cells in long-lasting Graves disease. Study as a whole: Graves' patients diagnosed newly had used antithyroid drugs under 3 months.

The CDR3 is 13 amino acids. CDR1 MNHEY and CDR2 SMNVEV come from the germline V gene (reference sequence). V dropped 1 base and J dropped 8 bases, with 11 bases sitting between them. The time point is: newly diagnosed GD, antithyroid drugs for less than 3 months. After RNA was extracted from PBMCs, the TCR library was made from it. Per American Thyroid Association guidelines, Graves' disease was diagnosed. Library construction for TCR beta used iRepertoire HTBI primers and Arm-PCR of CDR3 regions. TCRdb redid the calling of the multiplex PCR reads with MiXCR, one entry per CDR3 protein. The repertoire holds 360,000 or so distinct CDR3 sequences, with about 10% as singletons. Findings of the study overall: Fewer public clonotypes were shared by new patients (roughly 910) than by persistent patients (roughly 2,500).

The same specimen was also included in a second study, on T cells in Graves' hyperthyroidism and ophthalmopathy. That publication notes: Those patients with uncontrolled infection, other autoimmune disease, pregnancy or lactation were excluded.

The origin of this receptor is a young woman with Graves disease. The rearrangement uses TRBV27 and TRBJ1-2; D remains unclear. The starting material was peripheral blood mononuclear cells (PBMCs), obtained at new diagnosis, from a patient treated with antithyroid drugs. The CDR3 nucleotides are TGTGCCAGCAGTTTATACCAGGTACCGGGCTACACCTTC. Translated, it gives CASSLYQVPGYTF.